This T cell receptor (beta chain) is drawn from a study of shared clonotypes between healthy human individuals. Worth noting for this clone: Antigen: not known.

Into CD45RA+ naive and CD45RA-negative memory subsets, the CD4+ cells were split. Replicate sorted-subset PCRs were loaded with approximately 190 ng DNA, approximately 31,000 T cell genomes. As handled by the study authors: Filtering differed because ImmunoSEQ produced junction-only sequences that carried no quality scores. Repertoires were generated with immunoSEQ multiplex PCR, while TCRdb's copy carries only in-frame clones and drops some. V and J calls plus clone size are reproduced from that table; the DNA served to infer D and trimming. Of 1 million to 1.3 million clones detected, 78% appear once; the ten largest clones hold 0.61%. Germline V CDR1 and CDR2: MNHEY, SVGAGI. Trimming at V came to 9 bases and at J to 8 bases, leaving 5 bases not matched to a gene. The CDR3 runs to 11 residues. Whole-study results and caveats: Sharing across a few donors was seen in around 5% of naive CD4 clonotypes.

This chain connects TRBV6-5 to TRBJ1-2, with 8 bases lining up with TRBD1. The sample consisted of memory CD4+ T cells from PBMCs. Subset specified: CD45RA-negative fraction. The receptor comes from a young man in good health. Some clones in this sample may be carry-over from other donors' samples. CDR3 amino acids: CASRGTGGYTF. The CDR3 nucleotides read TGTGCCAGTAGGGGGACAGGCGGCTACACCTTC.